The clone carrying this T cell receptor beta chain was observed at least ten times. Its antigen is currently unknown. These data originate in a study of T cells in Graves' hyperthyroidism and ophthalmopathy. Overall study context: Peripheral blood was collected at initial diagnosis, before any treatment. Points from the study as a whole: Blood samples included most of the expanded thyroid clonotypes exceeding 0.001.

V lost 2 bases and J 4 bases, leaving 17 bases between the germline ends. The CDR3 spans 16 residues. CDR1 SGHTA and CDR2 FQGNSA come from the germline V gene. Regions amplified from RNA transcripts were the TCR beta CDR3 regions. HTBI primers were the set used in a first-round RT-PCR of the TCR CDR3. TCRdb recomputed calls from the multiplex PCR reads with MiXCR, one row per CDR3 protein. The table has 250,000 or so distinct CDR3 sequences, approximately 16% seen once. The sequence was obtained from a woman younger than 30 with Graves' ophthalmopathy. The chain joins TRBV7-2 to TRBJ1-2; no firm D call. What was sequenced was blood. The CDR3 region is CASSLLALSLGYGYTF. The DNA of the CDR3 is TGTGCCAGCAGCTTACTCGCGTTATCTTTGGGCTATGGCTACACCTTC.